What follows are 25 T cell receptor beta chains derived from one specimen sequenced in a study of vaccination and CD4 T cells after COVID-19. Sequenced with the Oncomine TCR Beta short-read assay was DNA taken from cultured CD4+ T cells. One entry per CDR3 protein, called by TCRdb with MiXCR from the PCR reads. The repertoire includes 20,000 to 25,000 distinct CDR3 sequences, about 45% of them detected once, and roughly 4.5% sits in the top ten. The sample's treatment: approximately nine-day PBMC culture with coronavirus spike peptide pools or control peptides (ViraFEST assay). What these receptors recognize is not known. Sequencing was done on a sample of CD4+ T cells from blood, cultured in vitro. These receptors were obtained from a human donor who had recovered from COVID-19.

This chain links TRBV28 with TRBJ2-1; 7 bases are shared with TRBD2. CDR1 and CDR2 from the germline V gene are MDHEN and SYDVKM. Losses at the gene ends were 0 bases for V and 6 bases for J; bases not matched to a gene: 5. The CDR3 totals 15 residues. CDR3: CASSLWGRALNEQFF. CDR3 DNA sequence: TGTGCCAGCAGTTTATGGGGGAGGGCCCTCAATGAGCAGTTCTTC.

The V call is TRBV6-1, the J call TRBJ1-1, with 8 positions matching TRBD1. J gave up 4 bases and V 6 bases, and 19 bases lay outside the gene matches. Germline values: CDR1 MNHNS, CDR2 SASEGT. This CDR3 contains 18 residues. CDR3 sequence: CASRQDRGGGFRVTEAFF. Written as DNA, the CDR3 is TGTGCCAGCAGACAAGACAGGGGCGGGGGATTTAGAGTCACTGAAGCTTTCTTT.

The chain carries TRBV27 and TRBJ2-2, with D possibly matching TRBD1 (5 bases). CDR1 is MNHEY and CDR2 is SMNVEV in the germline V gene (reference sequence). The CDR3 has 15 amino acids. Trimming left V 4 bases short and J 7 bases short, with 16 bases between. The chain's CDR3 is CASSSRRQGFGELFF. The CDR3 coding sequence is TGTGCCAGCAGTTCGCGGCGGCAGGGATTCGGGGAGCTGTTTTTT.

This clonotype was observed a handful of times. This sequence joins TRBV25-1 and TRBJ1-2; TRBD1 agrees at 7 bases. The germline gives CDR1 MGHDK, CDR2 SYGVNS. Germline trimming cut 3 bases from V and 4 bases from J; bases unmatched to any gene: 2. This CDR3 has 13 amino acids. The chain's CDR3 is CASSDGQVYGYTF. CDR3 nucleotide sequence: TGTGCCAGCAGTGATGGACAGGTCTATGGCTACACCTTC.

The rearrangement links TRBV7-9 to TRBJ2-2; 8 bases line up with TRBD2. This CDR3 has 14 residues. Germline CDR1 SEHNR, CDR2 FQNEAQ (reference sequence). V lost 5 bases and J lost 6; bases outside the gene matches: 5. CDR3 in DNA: TGTGCCAGCAGCCCTCAGGGACTAGCCGGGGAGCTGTTTTTT. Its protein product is CASSPQGLAGELFF.

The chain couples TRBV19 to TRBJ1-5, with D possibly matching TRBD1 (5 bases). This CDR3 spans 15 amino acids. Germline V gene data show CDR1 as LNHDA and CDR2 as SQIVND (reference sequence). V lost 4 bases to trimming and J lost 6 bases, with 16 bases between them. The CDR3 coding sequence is TGTGCCAGTAGTAGGGGCTTCCCGGCAATTCAGCCCCAGCATTTT. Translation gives CASSRGFPAIQPQHF.

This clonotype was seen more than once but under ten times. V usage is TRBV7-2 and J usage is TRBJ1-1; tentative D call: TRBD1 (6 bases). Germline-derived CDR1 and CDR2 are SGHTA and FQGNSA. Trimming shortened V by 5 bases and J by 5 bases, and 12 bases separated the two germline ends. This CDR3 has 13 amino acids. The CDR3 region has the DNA TGTGCCAGCAGCACTCGGGACAAGACTGAAGCTTTCTTT. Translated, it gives CASSTRDKTEAFF.

The CDR3, as DNA: TGTGCCAGTAGCGTTACCCCCCTGACAGGGACTAATGAAAAACTGTTTTTT. Protein product: CASSVTPLTGTNEKLFF. V and J are TRBV19 and TRBJ1-4; 7 bases fit TRBD1. The CDR3 length is 17 residues. Germline V gene data show CDR1 as LNHDA and CDR2 as SQIVND (reference sequence). With V trimmed by 6 bases and J by 2 bases, 12 bases remained unmatched.

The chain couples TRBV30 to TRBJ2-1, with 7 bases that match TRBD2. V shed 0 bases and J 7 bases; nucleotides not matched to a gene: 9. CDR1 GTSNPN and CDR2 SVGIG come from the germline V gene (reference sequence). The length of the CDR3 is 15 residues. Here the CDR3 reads CAWSVNAGEGNEQFF. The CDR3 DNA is TGTGCCTGGAGTGTAAATGCGGGAGAGGGTAATGAGCAGTTCTTC.

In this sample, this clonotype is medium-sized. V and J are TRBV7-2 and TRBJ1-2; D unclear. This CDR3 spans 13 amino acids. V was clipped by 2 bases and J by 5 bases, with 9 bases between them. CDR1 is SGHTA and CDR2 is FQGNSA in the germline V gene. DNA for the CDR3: TGTGCCAGCAGCTTATCAGGCGGTTATGGCTACACCTTC. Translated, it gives CASSLSGGYGYTF.

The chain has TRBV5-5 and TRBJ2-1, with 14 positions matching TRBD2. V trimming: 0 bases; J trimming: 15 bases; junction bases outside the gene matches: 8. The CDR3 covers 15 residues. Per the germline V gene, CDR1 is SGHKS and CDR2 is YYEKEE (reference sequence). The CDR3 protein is CASSLEGTSGSLLFF. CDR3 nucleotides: TGTGCCAGCAGCTTGGAGGGGACTAGCGGGAGTTTACTGTTCTTC.

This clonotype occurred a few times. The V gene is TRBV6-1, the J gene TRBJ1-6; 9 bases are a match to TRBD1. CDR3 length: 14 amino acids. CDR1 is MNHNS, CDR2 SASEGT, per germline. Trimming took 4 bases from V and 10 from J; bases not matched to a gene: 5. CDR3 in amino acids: CASSGDRGGSPLHF. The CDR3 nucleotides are TGTGCCAGCAGTGGCGACAGGGGGGGCTCACCCCTCCACTTT.

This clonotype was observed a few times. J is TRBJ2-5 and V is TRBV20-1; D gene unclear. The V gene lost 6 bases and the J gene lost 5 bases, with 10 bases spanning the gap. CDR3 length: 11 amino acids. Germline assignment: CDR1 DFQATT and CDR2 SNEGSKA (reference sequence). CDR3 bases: TGCAGTGCCGGGCAGGTGGAGACCCAGTACTTC. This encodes CSAGQVETQYF.

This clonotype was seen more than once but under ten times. This chain's CDR3 is CASRTGIQPQHF. CDR3 DNA: TGTGCCAGCAGGACAGGGATTCAGCCCCAGCATTTT. V gene TRBV19 combines with J gene TRBJ1-5; the match to TRBD1 covers 8 bases. The CDR3 loop spans 12 amino acids. Germline V CDR1 and CDR2: LNHDA, SQIVND (reference sequence). The trim removed 9 bases at V and 6 bases at J, leaving 4 bases unmatched.

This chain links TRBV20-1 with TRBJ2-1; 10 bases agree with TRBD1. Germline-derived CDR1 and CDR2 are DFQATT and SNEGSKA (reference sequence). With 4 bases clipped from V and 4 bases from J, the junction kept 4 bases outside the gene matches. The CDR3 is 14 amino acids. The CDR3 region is CSATGTGDYNEQFF. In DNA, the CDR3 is TGCAGTGCTACCGGGACAGGGGATTACAATGAGCAGTTCTTC.

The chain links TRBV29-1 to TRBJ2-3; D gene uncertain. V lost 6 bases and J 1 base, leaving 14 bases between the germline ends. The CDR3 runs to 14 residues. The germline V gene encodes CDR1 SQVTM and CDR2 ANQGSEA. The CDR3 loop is CSVNAWEGTDTQYF. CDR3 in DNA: TGCAGCGTAAACGCATGGGAAGGCACAGATACGCAGTATTTT.

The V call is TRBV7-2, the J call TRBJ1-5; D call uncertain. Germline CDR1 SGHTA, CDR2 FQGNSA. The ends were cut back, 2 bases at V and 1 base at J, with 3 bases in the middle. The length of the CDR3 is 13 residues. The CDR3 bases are TGTGCCAGCAGCTTAAGGAGCAATCAGCCCCAGCATTTT. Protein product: CASSLRSNQPQHF.

Here the CDR3 reads CASSLASGSGNTIYF. The DNA of the CDR3 is TGTGCCAGCAGCTTAGCATCAGGGAGTGGAAACACCATATATTTT. The chain uses TRBV7-6 and TRBJ1-3, with D possibly TRBD1 on 5 matching bases. The CDR3 loop spans 15 amino acids. The V and J ends lost 0 bases and 3 bases respectively, with 9 bases between them. Per the germline V gene, CDR1 is SGHVS and CDR2 is FNYEAQ.

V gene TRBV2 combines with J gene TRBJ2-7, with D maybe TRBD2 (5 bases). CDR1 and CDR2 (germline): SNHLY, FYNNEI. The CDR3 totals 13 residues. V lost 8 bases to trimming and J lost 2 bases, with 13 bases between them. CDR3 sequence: CASSLGGTYEQYF. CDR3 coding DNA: TGTGCCAGCTCGCTTGGAGGAACCTACGAGCAGTACTTC.

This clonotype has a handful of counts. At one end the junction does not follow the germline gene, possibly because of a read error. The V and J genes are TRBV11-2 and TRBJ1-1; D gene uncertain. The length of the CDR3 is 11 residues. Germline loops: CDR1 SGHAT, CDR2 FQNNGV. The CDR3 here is CASSLVVEPFF. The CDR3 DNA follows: TGTGCCAGCAGCCTCGTCGTTGAACCTTTCTTT.

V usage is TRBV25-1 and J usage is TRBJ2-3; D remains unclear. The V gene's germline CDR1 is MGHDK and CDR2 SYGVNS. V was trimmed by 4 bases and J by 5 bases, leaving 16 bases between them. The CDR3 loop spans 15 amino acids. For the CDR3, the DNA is TGTGCCAGCAGTGTACGCGCAATATTGGGAGATACGCAGTATTTT. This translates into CASSVRAILGDTQYF.

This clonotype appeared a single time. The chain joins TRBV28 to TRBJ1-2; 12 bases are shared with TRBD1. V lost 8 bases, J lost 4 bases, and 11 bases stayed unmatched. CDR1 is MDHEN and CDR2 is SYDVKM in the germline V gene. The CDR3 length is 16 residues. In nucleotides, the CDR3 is TGTGCCAGCTCTTACCCCGGGACAGGGGGCAGCTATGGCTACACCTTC. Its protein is CASSYPGTGGSYGYTF.

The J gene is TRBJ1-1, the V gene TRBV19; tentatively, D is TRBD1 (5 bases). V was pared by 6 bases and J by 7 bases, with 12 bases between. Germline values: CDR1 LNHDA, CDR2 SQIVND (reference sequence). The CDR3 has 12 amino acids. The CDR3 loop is CASSPWGDEAFF. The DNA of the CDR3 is TGTGCCAGTAGCCCATGGGGGGATGAAGCTTTCTTT.

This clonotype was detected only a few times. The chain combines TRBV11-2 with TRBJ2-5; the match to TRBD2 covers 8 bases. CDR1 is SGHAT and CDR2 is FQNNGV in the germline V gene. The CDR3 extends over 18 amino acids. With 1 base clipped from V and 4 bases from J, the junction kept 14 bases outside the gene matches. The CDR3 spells CASSLVEGLGAPRETQYF. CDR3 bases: TGTGCCAGCAGCTTAGTAGAGGGACTAGGGGCCCCCAGAGAGACCCAGTACTTC.

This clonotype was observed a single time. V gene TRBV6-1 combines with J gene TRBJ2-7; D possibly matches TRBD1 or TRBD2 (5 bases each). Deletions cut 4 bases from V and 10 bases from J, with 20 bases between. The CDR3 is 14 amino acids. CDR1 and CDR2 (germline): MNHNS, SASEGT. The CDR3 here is CASSVEANVGDQYF. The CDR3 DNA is TGTGCCAGCAGTGTCGAGGCCAATGTGGGGGATCAGTACTTC.